The present T cell receptor beta chain was sequenced within a study of glioma-infiltrating T cells. Study-wide points: Above-expected tissue-blood divergence occurred in all gliomas, most in low-grade ones. Only very few CDR3 sequences appeared in both tissue and blood.

Turning to this clonotype: Its antigen remains unidentified.

The CDR3 spans 15 residues. The V gene's germline CDR1 is GTSNPN and CDR2 SVGIG (reference sequence). Trimming removed 0 bases at V and 1 base at J, with 10 bases between. TCR alpha and beta CDR3 regions were amplified from RNA using iRepertoire nested multiplex PCR. Tissue mRNA or PBMC total RNA, about 95-450 ng, went into one-step reverse transcription and amplification. TCRdb called the multiplex PCR reads again in MiXCR, with one record for every CDR3 protein. The sample includes about 110,000 distinct CDR3 sequences, about 25% of them seen just once. The TCR comes from a human donor with low-grade glioma or glioblastoma, undergoing nonglioma brain surgery, or in good health (not recorded which). The chain combines TRBV30 with TRBJ2-1; weak D call: TRBD2 (6 bases). The sequenced material came from glioma tissue, nonneoplastic brain tissue, or PBMCs (not recorded which). CDR3 coding DNA: TGTGCCTGGAGTGTAGGGACTCCGTCCTACAATGAGCAGTTCTTC. It encodes CAWSVGTPSYNEQFF. Variable domain in full (rest from reference TRBV30 and TRBJ2-1): SQTIHQWPATLVQPVGSPLSLECTVEGTSNPNLYWYRQAAGRGLQLLFYSVGIGQISSEVPQNLSASRPQDRQFILSSKKLLLSDSGFYLCAWSVGTPSYNEQFFGPGTRLTVL.